Below, 20 T cell receptor beta chains from the same sample are listed, as sequenced in a study of blood T cells in healthy people across ages (dated by TCRdb to the mid-2010s). Library preparation used 5' RACE. Sequencing was carried out with an Illumina HiSeq 2500. A second about 7 to 12 cycle PCR used a sample-barcoded 5' primer and a J-beta primer mix. TCRdb handled the public reads itself, with Q25 trimming in fastp and clone calling in MiXCR, and kept productive beta chains. Each entry merges the rows of one CDR3 protein and shows their most common DNA and genes. The sample table contains roughly 1.5 million distinct CDR3 sequences; only one count was recorded for less than 45% of them. The top ten clonotypes cover just over 4% of the sample. Sequencing input: blood. All receptors derive from a woman aged 18-35 years in good health.

The table lists this clonotype with many counts. The chain combines TRBV2 with TRBJ1-2; no clear D. Looked up from germline, CDR1 is SNHLY and CDR2 is FYNNEI. The CDR3 is made up of 14 amino acids. V shed 4 bases and J shed 4 bases, with 13 bases lying between them. The CDR3, as DNA: TGTGCCAGCAGTGGGGATGAGGGAGCCTATGGCTACACCTTC. This gives the protein CASSGDEGAYGYTF.

The CDR3 loop is CASSLDPLISDEQFF. DNA for the CDR3: TGTGCCAGCAGCTTAGACCCCTTGATTAGCGATGAGCAGTTCTTC. The V gene is TRBV7-2, the J gene TRBJ2-1; D is perhaps TRBD2 (5 bases). The germline CDR1 and CDR2 sequences are SGHTA and FQGNSA. V lost 1 base, J lost 8 bases, and 15 bases lay in between. The CDR3 totals 15 residues.

This clonotype was picked up many times. The chain has TRBV12-3 or TRBV12-4 and TRBJ2-3; D unresolved. The CDR3 has 12 amino acids. Trimming left V 3 bases short and J 5 bases short, with 6 bases between. The CDR3 sequence is CASSFGGDTQYF. The CDR3 DNA reads as TGTGCCAGCAGTTTCGGTGGAGATACGCAGTATTTT.

The rearrangement joins TRBV7-2 to TRBJ2-5; 10 bases map to TRBD1. From germline, CDR1 is SGHTA and CDR2 FQGNSA. The CDR3 covers 15 residues. The ends lost 5 bases at V and 3 bases at J; junction bases unmatched: 6. The CDR3 nucleotides are TGTGCCAGCAGCCTCCGAGGGACAGGGGAAGAGACCCAGTACTTC. Its translation: CASSLRGTGEETQYF.

This chain links TRBV29-1 with TRBJ2-4, with 10 bases aligning to TRBD1. The V segment lost 7 bases and the J segment 8 bases; nucleotides outside the gene matches: 8. The CDR3 has 13 amino acids. Germline values: CDR1 SQVTM, CDR2 ANQGSEA. The CDR3 bases are TGCAGCGGGGCCGGGACAGGGGTTTACATTCAGTACTTC. Residues: CSGAGTGVYIQYF.

This clonotype was seen a few times. V is TRBV6-4 and J is TRBJ2-3, with D perhaps TRBD2 (5 bases). The CDR3 consists of 16 residues. The germline V and J ends were trimmed by 0 bases and 2 bases, with 12 bases remaining between them. Germline V gene lookup returns CDR1 MRHNA and CDR2 SNTAGT. CDR3 bases: TGTGCCAGCAGTGACTCGAGCGGTTTCCTCACAGATACGCAGTATTTT. This encodes CASSDSSGFLTDTQYF.

This rearrangement joins TRBV6-2 or TRBV6-3 to TRBJ2-3; D gene ambiguous. With 5 bases removed from V and 3 bases from J, the gap between germline ends came to 12 bases. Germline V gives CDR1 MNHEY, CDR2 SVGEGT. The CDR3 contains 14 residues. The CDR3 DNA reads TGTGCCAGCAGTCATAACGGCGGTACAGATACGCAGTATTTT. This encodes CASSHNGGTDTQYF.

This clonotype showed up just a few times. J is TRBJ2-1 and V is TRBV27; D gene unclear. From germline, CDR1 is MNHEY and CDR2 SMNVEV (reference sequence). Trimming took 7 bases from V and 8 from J, leaving 9 bases between them. The CDR3 loop spans 11 amino acids. CDR3 sequence reads: CASTRGHEQFF. Here the CDR3 DNA reads TGTGCCAGCACCCGTGGCCATGAGCAGTTCTTC.

V gene TRBV28 combines with J gene TRBJ2-1; no definite D call. V gave up 7 bases and J gave up 3 bases, with 13 bases separating them. The CDR3 contains 14 residues. Germline CDR1 MDHEN, CDR2 SYDVKM. The DNA for the CDR3 is TGTGCCAGCAAGGATGACGGGTACTACAATGAGCAGTTCTTC. This sequence encodes CASKDDGYYNEQFF. Variable domain in full (rest from reference TRBV28 and TRBJ2-1): DVKVTQSSRYLVKRTGEKVFLECVQDMDHENMFWYRQDPGLGLRLIYFSYDVKMKEKGDIPEGYSVSREKKERFSLILESASTNQTSMYLCASKDDGYYNEQFFGPGTRLTVL.

The rearrangement links TRBV20-1 to TRBJ1-5, with 7 positions matching TRBD1. The junction had 1 base not matched to a gene; V was cut back by 0 bases and J by 2 bases. Germline V gives CDR1 DFQATT, CDR2 SNEGSKA (reference sequence). The CDR3 has 14 residues. CDR3 amino acids: CSAREGTGNQPQHF. The CDR3 DNA follows: TGCAGTGCTAGAGAGGGGACAGGCAATCAGCCCCAGCATTTT.

The rearrangement uses TRBV21-1 and TRBJ2-7; the table's D call, TRBD1, was not checked against the DNA. TRBV21-1 is shown as a pseudogene. The CDR3 consists of 15 residues. The CDR3 region has the DNA TGTGCCAGCAGCAAAGGGGTCAGGGTGGTTCACGAGCAGTACTTC. Amino acids: CASSKGVRVVHEQYF.

V gene TRBV6-2 or TRBV6-3 combines with J gene TRBJ2-1; the D is unclear. The germline V gene has CDR1 MNHEY and CDR2 SVGEGT. The V end lost 5 bases, the J end lost 10 bases, and 18 bases lay between the germline ends. The CDR3 extends over 14 amino acids. The CDR3 DNA follows: TGTGCCAGCAGTAACCTAAGGAGCTCCTACGAGCAGTTCTTC. This encodes CASSNLRSSYEQFF.

The genes are TRBV20-1 and TRBJ2-5; the D gene is possibly TRBD2 (5 bases). The CDR3 sequence is 13 residues long. V lost 3 bases and J 11 bases, leaving 19 bases between the germline ends. From germline, CDR1 is DFQATT and CDR2 SNEGSKA (reference sequence). CDR3 sequence reads: CSASHSLALEQYF. CDR3 coding DNA: TGCAGTGCTAGTCACTCCCTAGCTTTGGAGCAGTACTTC.

The rearrangement joins TRBV27 to TRBJ1-1, with a weak D call TRBD1 (5 bases). The germline CDR1 and CDR2 sequences are MNHEY and SMNVEV (reference sequence). CDR3 size: 16 residues. V was shortened by 6 bases and J by 2 bases, with 19 bases between the two germline ends. The CDR3 is CASRKTGQGRNTEAFF. CDR3 nucleotides: TGTGCCAGCAGGAAAACCGGCCAGGGTAGAAACACTGAAGCTTTCTTT.

In its sample, this clonotype was seen a few times. J is TRBJ1-1 and V is TRBV6-2 or TRBV6-3; 7 positions match TRBD1. This CDR3 comprises 15 residues. The V gene's germline CDR1 is MNHEY and CDR2 SVGEGT. Trimming cost V 6 bases and J 5 bases; bases outside gene matches: 12. The DNA for the CDR3 is TGTGCCAGCAGGTACCTCAGGGGGGCGGCGACTGAAGCTTTCTTT. Its protein is CASRYLRGAATEAFF.

The gene calls are TRBV11-2 and TRBJ2-7; 10 nucleotides agree with TRBD2. J gave up 4 bases and V 6 bases, and 6 bases lay outside the gene matches. Germline loops: CDR1 SGHAT, CDR2 FQNNGV. The CDR3 is 14 amino acids. Here the CDR3 reads CASREAGGWYEQYF. The CDR3 DNA reads TGTGCCAGCAGAGAAGCGGGAGGGTGGTACGAGCAGTACTTC.

This clonotype has only a few counts. The chain uses TRBV7-9 and TRBJ2-5; D call uncertain. With 1 base removed from V and 3 bases from J, the gap between germline ends came to 12 bases. The CDR3 has 15 amino acids. Looked up from germline, CDR1 is SEHNR and CDR2 is FQNEAQ (reference sequence). Here the CDR3 reads CASSLGQAKEETQYF. CDR3 DNA sequence: TGTGCCAGCAGCTTAGGGCAGGCTAAGGAAGAGACCCAGTACTTC.

V is TRBV4-1 and J is TRBJ2-3; D is ambiguous. The V gene's germline CDR1 is MGHRA and CDR2 YSYEKL. V was cut by 0 bases and J by 0 bases, with 4 bases left in between. CDR3 length equals 14 residues. The DNA of the CDR3 is TGCGCCAGCAGCCAAGATCACAGCACAGATACGCAGTATTTT. Encoded protein: CASSQDHSTDTQYF.

The chain carries TRBV10-3 and TRBJ1-6; 11 bases fit TRBD1. The germline gives CDR1 ENHRY, CDR2 SYGVKD. The length of the CDR3 is 14 residues. The trim removed 6 bases at V and 6 bases at J, leaving 1 base unmatched. CDR3 nucleotide sequence: TGTGCCATCAGCGGGACAGGGGGTAATTCACCCCTCCACTTT. It translates to CAISGTGGNSPLHF.

The CDR3 nucleotides are TGTGCCAGCAGGAGACAGGATAACTATGGCTACACCTTC. As protein: CASRRQDNYGYTF. V usage is TRBV6-1 and J usage is TRBJ1-2; D is possibly TRBD1 (6 bases). Between the trimmed V and J ends, which lost 6 bases and 1 base, there was a span of 9 bases. CDR1 is MNHNS and CDR2 is SASEGT in the germline V gene. The CDR3 consists of 13 residues.